Below, one TCR beta chain is given with its context. Its antigen is unidentified. This PCR relied on a set of 60 Vbeta primers and 13 Jbeta primers. Generated by immunoSEQ multiplex PCR, the TCRdb table keeps only in-frame clones and is missing some. The repertoire holds under 200,000 clones, with 80% as singletons. The sample comes from a study of cytomegalovirus exposure and HLA in healthy donors. Study outcomes and limitations: Rarity characterized most TCR sequences, yet some public TCRs appeared in many donors. Most of the TCR beta V segments (in an earlier analysis) were productive either about 87% or about 30% of the time.

Per the germline V gene, CDR1 is LGHNA and CDR2 is YNFKEQ. CDR3 size: 15 residues. V dropped 4 bases and J dropped 2 bases, with 11 bases sitting between them. The clonotype was recovered from a man aged 40-50 years in good health and CMV-seronegative. Sequencing used PBMCs. This chain links TRBV4-2 with TRBJ1-4; the D gene is possibly TRBD1 (6 bases). The CDR3 sequence is CASSRMGATNEKLFF. The CDR3 region has the DNA TGTGCCAGCAGCCGGATGGGGGCGACTAATGAAAAACTGTTTTTT.